This T cell receptor (beta chain) stems from a study of T cell responses to AZD1222 COVID-19 vaccine. Profiling relied on immunoSEQ multiplex PCR, and the TCRdb table lists in-frame clones only, not all of them. Of roughly 120,000 clones in the sample, 80% to 90% were seen once. This receptor was taken from an adult in good health. Sequenced material: peripheral blood, taken on day 0 of MenACWY control vaccination.

CDR3 loop: CASSWGSYGYTF. In DNA form, the CDR3 reads TGTGCCAGCAGTTGGGGTAGCTATGGCTACACCTTC. V and J are TRBV28 and TRBJ1-2; no reliable D call. The CDR3 is 12 residues long. Trimming removed 4 bases from V and 4 bases from J, with 7 bases in between. Germline loops: CDR1 MDHEN, CDR2 SYDVKM.